This entry describes one T cell receptor beta chain. The data originate from a study of cytomegalovirus exposure and HLA in healthy donors. PCR primers comprised 60 Vbeta and 13 Jbeta primers. Clones were read by immunoSEQ multiplex PCR, and TCRdb kept only the in-frame ones, dropping some. This repertoire shows some 220,000 clones, around four fifths found once; its top ten account for 0.58%. Likely unrecorded immune exposures existed in these nominally healthy donors. The CDR3 loop spans 14 amino acids. V shed 4 bases and J 2 bases; nucleotides not matched to a gene: 5. The germline V gene has CDR1 SGHRS and CDR2 YFSETQ.

The rearrangement uses TRBV5-1 and TRBJ2-7, with TRBD1 matching over 8 bases. This TCR came from a woman aged 40 to 50 in good health and CMV-seronegative. Sequencing was performed on PBMCs. The CDR3 DNA sequence: TGCGCCAGCAGCGGGGGGACAGGTCCCTACGAGCAGTACTTC. The encoded protein is CASSGGTGPYEQYF.